This entry lists 23 T cell receptor beta chains sequenced from one sample in a study of regulatory T cells in long-lasting Graves disease. Time point in this sample: newly diagnosed GD, antithyroid drugs for less than 3 months. PBMC RNA was the source of the TCR library. Library construction for TCR beta used iRepertoire HTBI primers and Arm-PCR of CDR3 regions. TCRdb fed the multiplex PCR reads into MiXCR, producing one record per CDR3 protein. The sample holds 450,000 to 650,000 distinct CDR3 sequences, roughly a sixth seen once. These records were also assigned to another study, of T cells in Graves' hyperthyroidism and ophthalmopathy.

The sequencing here drew on peripheral blood mononuclear cells (PBMCs), taken at new diagnosis, from a patient treated with antithyroid drugs. The receptor set was obtained from a woman aged 35-65 years with Graves disease.

At least ten counts were recorded for this clonotype. This chain uses TRBV6-1 with TRBJ2-7, with D possibly being TRBD1 (6 bases). The CDR3 is 14 residues long. The germline V gene has CDR1 MNHNS and CDR2 SASEGT. Trimming took off 3 bases at V and 12 bases at J, with 21 bases between the two ends. The CDR3, as DNA: TGTGCCAGCAGTGAGGGGGCAGCCCCAGCCTCCCGGTACTTC. Encoded protein: CASSEGAAPASRYF.

This clonotype has ten or more counts. The chain employs TRBV3-1 and TRBJ1-5; D perhaps matches TRBD1 (5 bases). The CDR3 length is 11 residues. The V end was cut by 8 bases, the J end by 7 bases, with 9 bases between. The germline CDR1 and CDR2 sequences are LGHDT and YNNKEL (reference sequence). The CDR3 DNA sequence: TGTGCCAGCGGCCGGGACCAGCCCCAGCATTTT. It is translated as CASGRDQPQHF.

This clonotype was observed many times. The chain carries TRBV12-3 or TRBV12-4 and TRBJ1-1, with unresolved D. The CDR3 extends over 12 amino acids. V was clipped by 8 bases and J by 1 base, with 8 bases between them. The CDR3 spells CASARGNTEAFF. The DNA for the CDR3 is TGTGCCAGCGCTCGGGGGAACACTGAAGCTTTCTTT.

This clonotype was observed a handful of times. V is TRBV7-9 and J is TRBJ1-4; possible D gene TRBD1, 6 bases. V was clipped by 2 bases and J by 3 bases, with 13 bases between them. Germline loops: CDR1 SEHNR, CDR2 FQNEAQ (reference sequence). There are 16 residues in the CDR3. The CDR3 region has the DNA TGTGCCAGCAGCTTATCACCGGGACACCCTAATGAAAAACTGTTTTTT. Residues: CASSLSPGHPNEKLFF.

This clonotype has a handful of counts. V usage is TRBV6-1 and J usage is TRBJ1-1; tentatively, D is TRBD1 (5 bases). There are 14 residues in the CDR3. The V gene's germline CDR1 is MNHNS and CDR2 SASEGT. The ends were cut back, 8 bases at V and 3 bases at J, with 16 bases in the middle. DNA for the CDR3: TGTGCCAGCGGGCGCAGGGTGGGATACACTGAAGCTTTCTTT. Residues: CASGRRVGYTEAFF.

This clonotype came up a few times. CDR3 coding DNA: TGTGCCAGCAGTGAAGGGCGGCACTCTGGGGCCAACGTCCTGACTTTC. Translated, it gives CASSEGRHSGANVLTF. V gene TRBV6-1 combines with J gene TRBJ2-6; D remains ambiguous. The V end lost 1 base, the J end lost 0 bases, and 7 bases lay between the germline ends. The CDR3 consists of 16 residues. CDR1 is MNHNS, CDR2 SASEGT, per germline.

This clonotype has a count of ten or more. The gene calls are TRBV28 and TRBJ2-1, with D maybe TRBD2 (5 bases). The CDR3 length is 15 residues. Germline V gene data show CDR1 as MDHEN and CDR2 as SYDVKM. The germline V and J ends were trimmed by 7 bases and 5 bases, with 18 bases remaining between them. The CDR3 protein is CASMERTAINNEQFF. CDR3 DNA: TGTGCCAGCATGGAGCGGACTGCGATAAACAATGAGCAGTTCTTC.

This clonotype has more than one count but fewer than ten. For the CDR3, the DNA is TGTGCCAGCAGCTCGGACAGGGTTAAGGGTACCATATATTTT. It specifies CASSSDRVKGTIYF. This chain joins TRBV7-8 and TRBJ1-3; 8 bases map to TRBD1. The CDR3 loop spans 14 amino acids. Trimming at V came to 4 bases and at J to 10 bases, leaving 9 bases not matched to a gene. From germline, CDR1 is SGHVS and CDR2 FQNEAQ.

V usage is TRBV7-2 and J usage is TRBJ1-2; D remains unclear. Germline CDR1 reads SGHTA; CDR2 reads FQGNSA. This CDR3 comprises 11 residues. V gave up 4 bases and J gave up 8 bases, with 8 bases separating them. CDR3 nucleotide sequence: TGTGCCAGCAGCTCTGCCGGGGGCTACACCTTC. Its translation: CASSSAGGYTF.

The sample holds a few counts of this clonotype. This chain connects TRBV4-1 to TRBJ1-1; D is uncertain. Trimming shortened V by 0 bases and J by 4 bases, and 9 bases separated the two germline ends. CDR3 size: 14 residues. CDR1 is MGHRA and CDR2 is YSYEKL in the germline V gene. This CDR3 reads CASSQEDLGTEAFF. CDR3 nucleotides: TGCGCCAGCAGCCAAGAGGACCTGGGCACTGAAGCTTTCTTT.

This clonotype was picked up many times. The chain has TRBV18 and TRBJ2-3; maybe TRBD2 (6 bases). CDR3 size: 13 residues. Per the germline V gene, CDR1 is KGHSH and CDR2 is LQKENI. Trimming shortened V by 6 bases and J by 6 bases, and 13 bases separated the two germline ends. This CDR3 is CASSSGVSDTQYF. The CDR3 region has the DNA TGTGCCAGCTCTAGCGGAGTATCCGATACGCAGTATTTT.

The chain has TRBV29-1 and TRBJ2-7; 10 bases fit TRBD2. The V gene end was trimmed by 6 bases and the J gene end by 6 bases; junction bases not matched to a gene: 2. CDR1 is SQVTM, CDR2 ANQGSEA, per germline. This CDR3 is 11 amino acids long. As DNA, the CDR3 is TGCAGCGTAGCTAGCGGGGGCGAGCAGTACTTC. Protein: CSVASGGEQYF.

This clonotype was seen repeatedly, ten times or more. The genes are TRBV6-1 and TRBJ2-7; D may be TRBD2 (7 bases). V was clipped by 7 bases and J by 1 base, with 20 bases between them. Germline V CDR1 and CDR2: MNHNS, SASEGT. The CDR3 extends over 16 amino acids. DNA of the CDR3: TGTGCCAGCATCCAAAGGGGGGGGATGGCGTCCTACGAGCAGTACTTC. This encodes CASIQRGGMASYEQYF.

The chain has TRBV3-1 and TRBJ1-1, with TRBD1 as a possible D gene (6 bases). V lost 3 bases and J 2 bases, leaving 13 bases between the germline ends. The CDR3 sequence is 15 residues long. CDR1 LGHDT and CDR2 YNNKEL come from the germline V gene (reference sequence). The CDR3 spells CASSHLGTINTEAFF. The CDR3 DNA reads TGTGCCAGCAGCCATCTCGGGACAATTAACACTGAAGCTTTCTTT.

At least ten counts were recorded for this clonotype. The chain joins TRBV18 to TRBJ2-3; 7 bases agree with TRBD1. The J call may be in error: the DNA end matches TRBJ2-5 better. The CDR3 covers 15 residues. The germline V gene has CDR1 KGHSH and CDR2 LQKENI. CDR3 sequence: CASSPPIGGFETQYF. CDR3 DNA sequence: TGTGCCAGCTCACCACCGATAGGGGGCTTTGAGACCCAGTACTTC.

This clonotype was observed many times. The chain combines TRBV28 with TRBJ1-2; D remains unclear. V was trimmed by 3 bases and J by 7 bases, leaving 15 bases between them. Per the germline V gene, CDR1 is MDHEN and CDR2 is SYDVKM. CDR3 length: 14 residues. This CDR3 reads CASSFPHKGFGYTF. The CDR3 DNA sequence: TGTGCCAGCAGTTTCCCCCATAAGGGATTTGGCTACACCTTC.

The table lists this clonotype with a few counts. The V gene is TRBV7-2, the J gene TRBJ1-5, with D hard to call. The V and J ends lost 5 bases and 7 bases respectively, with 9 bases between them. Germline assignment: CDR1 SGHTA and CDR2 FQGNSA. This CDR3 contains 12 residues. CDR3 sequence: CASSAYTQPQHF. The DNA of the CDR3 is TGTGCCAGCAGCGCGTACACCCAGCCCCAGCATTTT.

This clonotype was seen many times. The gene calls are TRBV18 and TRBJ2-3, with D tentatively TRBD2 (5 bases). The CDR3 length is 15 residues. Looked up from germline, CDR1 is KGHSH and CDR2 is LQKENI. Trimming shortened V by 3 bases and J by 2 bases, and 12 bases separated the two germline ends. The CDR3 nucleotides read TGTGCCAGCTCACCTGGCGGCGGGTACACAGATACGCAGTATTTT. As protein: CASSPGGGYTDTQYF. Supplemented by reference TRBV18 and TRBJ2-3, the full variable domain reads NAGVMQNPRHLVRRRGQEARLRCSPMKGHSHVYWYRQLPEEGLKFMVYLQKENIIDESGMPKERFSAEFPKEGPSILRIQQVVRGDSAAYFCASSPGGGYTDTQYFGPGTRLTVL.

The chain uses TRBV10-3 and TRBJ1-4; TRBD1 is a possible D gene (5 bases). Germline-derived CDR1 and CDR2 are ENHRY and SYGVKD. CDR3 size: 12 residues. V was clipped by 8 bases and J by 7 bases, with 11 bases between them. CDR3 sequence: CAIRDGAEKLFF. In DNA form, the CDR3 reads TGTGCCATCCGGGACGGAGCTGAAAAACTGTTTTTT.

As to this clonotype: Sequence at one end of the junction differs from germline and may be a read error. CDR3 sequence: CASSQPTAKTGELFF. The CDR3 DNA is TGCGCCAGCAGCCAGCCTACAGCGAAAACCGGGGAGCTGTTTTTT. The genes are TRBV4-1 and TRBJ2-2; D remains ambiguous. The CDR3 spans 15 residues. Germline V gives CDR1 MGHRA, CDR2 YSYEKL.

This clonotype was detected a few times. This chain joins TRBV20-1 and TRBJ2-5, with TRBD1 matching 8 bases. Germline lookup yields CDR1 DFQATT and CDR2 SNEGSKA (reference sequence). The CDR3 totals 13 residues. J gave up 4 bases and V 4 bases, and 5 bases lay outside the gene matches. In nucleotides, the CDR3 is TGCAGTGCTAAAGGACAGGGTGGAGAGACCCAGTACTTC. Translation gives CSAKGQGGETQYF.

This clonotype was seen repeatedly, ten times or more. CDR3 sequence: CAWSGGLILNTEAFF. CDR3 coding DNA: TGTGCCTGGAGTGGAGGCCTGATTCTGAACACTGAAGCTTTCTTT. The chain carries TRBV30 and TRBJ1-1; D gene ambiguous. Germline-derived CDR1 and CDR2 are GTSNPN and SVGIG (reference sequence). The CDR3 sequence is 15 residues long. With 1 base removed from V and 0 bases from J, the gap between germline ends came to 12 bases.

This clonotype came up a few times. V usage is TRBV20-1 and J usage is TRBJ1-4, with D possibly TRBD1 on 5 matching bases. The V and J ends lost 3 bases and 2 bases respectively, with 10 bases between them. Germline-derived CDR1 and CDR2 are DFQATT and SNEGSKA (reference sequence). CDR3 length: 14 residues. In nucleotides, the CDR3 is TGCAGTGCTAGGGTCCGGGACACTAATGAAAAACTGTTTTTT. It encodes CSARVRDTNEKLFF.